This T cell receptor (beta chain) was identified in a study of blood T cell repertoires in COVID-19. Study as a whole: From the United States, Italy and Spain came samples of acute and convalescent COVID-19.

In the authors' workflow: Scientists estimated how many nucleated cells there were by amplifying reference gene primers. Assay: immunoSEQ multiplex PCR; the TCRdb copy retains only in-frame clones and omits some. That table furnishes V, J and clone size, whereas the DNA furnished D and trimming. Among fewer than 150,000 clones listed, about four fifths were seen once. V shed 4 bases and J 6 bases; nucleotides not matched to a gene: 7. Per germline, CDR1 SGHVS and CDR2 FNYEAQ. This CDR3 has 15 residues. The genes are TRBV7-6 and TRBJ2-2; 8 bases map to TRBD1. Sequenced material: peripheral blood. The receptor was derived from a human donor in a cohort sampled during active COVID-19. The CDR3: CASSSIGTGPGELFF. The CDR3 DNA reads TGTGCCAGCAGCTCAATCGGGACAGGACCCGGGGAGCTGTTTTTT.